This TCR beta chain was captured by sequencing in a study of T cell repertoires in cytomegalovirus infection. This clonotype was detected only a few times. Its target is unknown. Using its own MiXCR run on the reads, TCRdb lists one record per CDR3 protein. Seen here are under 130,000 distinct CDR3 sequences, about 40% observed once, and the top ten hold less than 80%. General study results and limits: HLA-C-restricted CMV-specific TCR beta clonotypes prevailed in the ex vivo response.

Unmatched junction bases numbered 5, after V lost 5 bases and J lost 7 bases. The CDR3 spans 12 residues. Per the germline V gene, CDR1 is SEHNR and CDR2 is FQNEAQ (reference sequence). The starting material was CD8+ T cells from cultured PBMCs, obtained from culture after CMV antigen stimulation. J is TRBJ2-7 and V is TRBV7-9; TRBD2 matches 7 bases. This sequence was found in a human donor in good health (CMV status not recorded). Some clones in this sample may be carry-over from other donors' samples. DNA of the CDR3: TGTGCCAGCAGCCCCTGGGGGGGGGAGCAGTACTTC. It translates to CASSPWGGEQYF. Full variable domain (rest looked up from reference TRBV7-9 and TRBJ2-7): DTGVSQNPRHKITKRGQNVTFRCDPISEHNRLYWYRQTLGQGPEFLTYFQNEAQLEKSRLLSDRFSAERPKGSFSTLEIQRTEQGDSAMYLCASSPWGGEQYFGPGTRLTVT.